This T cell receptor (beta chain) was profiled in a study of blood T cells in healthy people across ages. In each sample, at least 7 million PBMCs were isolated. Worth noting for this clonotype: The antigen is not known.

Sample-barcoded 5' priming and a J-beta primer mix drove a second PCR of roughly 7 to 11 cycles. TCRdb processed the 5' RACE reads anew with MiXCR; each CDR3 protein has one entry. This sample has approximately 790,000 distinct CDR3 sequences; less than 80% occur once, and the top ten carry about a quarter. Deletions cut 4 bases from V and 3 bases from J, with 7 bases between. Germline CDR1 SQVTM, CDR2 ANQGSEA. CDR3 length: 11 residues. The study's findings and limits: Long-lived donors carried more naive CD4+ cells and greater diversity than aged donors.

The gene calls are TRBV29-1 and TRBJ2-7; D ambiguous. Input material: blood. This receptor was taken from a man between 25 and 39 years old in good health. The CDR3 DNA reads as TGCAGCGTTGGTCTCTACTACGAGCAGTACTTC. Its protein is CSVGLYYEQYF.